These 26 T cell receptor beta chains share one sample of origin, sequenced in a study of STAT5B mutations in CD4+ large granular lymphocyte leukemia. TCRdb keeps only in-frame clones here, not all; method: immunoSEQ multiplex PCR. The data show some 30,000 clones, around 81% seen once. Sequenced input: CD4+ T cells from blood buffy coats. The receptor source for this set is a human donor in good health.

This sequence joins TRBV5-1 and TRBJ2-3, with TRBD2 identical over 12 bases. CDR3 length: 18 amino acids. The ends lost 1 base at V and 8 bases at J; junction bases unmatched: 14. CDR1 is SGHRS, CDR2 YFSETQ, per germline. The CDR3 loop is CASSLRPSGRAAFSTQYF. The CDR3 DNA is TGCGCCAGCAGCTTGCGGCCTAGCGGGAGGGCCGCTTTTTCTACGCAGTATTTT. The full variable domain, completed using reference TRBV5-1 and TRBJ2-3, is KAGVTQTPRYLIKTRGQQVTLSCSPISGHRSVSWYQQTPGQGLQFLFEYFSETQRNKGNFPGRFSGRQFSNSRSEMNVSTLELGDSALYLCASSLRPSGRAAFSTQYFGPGTRLTVL.

This sequence joins TRBV4-2 and TRBJ1-3; D not certain. CDR1 LGHNA and CDR2 YNFKEQ come from the germline V gene. The CDR3 spans 15 residues. V shed 0 bases and J shed 2 bases, with 8 bases lying between them. The CDR3 bases are TGTGCCAGCAGCCAAGATCGCCAGACTGGAAACACCATATATTTT. As protein: CASSQDRQTGNTIYF.

This clone has a single count. The genes are TRBV19 and TRBJ1-5, with D tentatively TRBD1 (6 bases). The V end was cut by 7 bases, the J end by 6 bases, with 16 bases between. Germline-derived CDR1 and CDR2 are LNHDA and SQIVND (reference sequence). The CDR3 runs 14 residues. The CDR3 protein is CASKAEGGIQPQHF. DNA of the CDR3: TGTGCCAGTAAGGCCGAAGGGGGGATTCAGCCCCAGCATTTT.

The rearrangement joins TRBV2 to TRBJ2-5, with TRBD2 identical over 7 bases. V was clipped by 8 bases and J by 2 bases; unmatched bases: 8. This CDR3 region has 14 residues. From germline, CDR1 is SNHLY and CDR2 FYNNEI. The CDR3 DNA reads as TGTGCCAGCCAATCATGGACTAGTCAAGAGACCCAGTACTTC. Amino acids: CASQSWTSQETQYF.

The chain links TRBV7-9 to TRBJ2-1, with 8 bases that match TRBD1. After removal of 1 base from V and 8 bases from J, the junction contained 4 bases not matched to a gene. The CDR3 is made up of 14 amino acids. Germline CDR1 is SEHNR and CDR2 is FQNEAQ (reference sequence). In DNA, the CDR3 is TGTGCCAGCAGCTTAGGGACAGGGAATGATGAGCAGTTCTTC. Its translation is CASSLGTGNDEQFF.

V and J are TRBV5-5 and TRBJ1-3, with 7 bases aligning to TRBD1. The CDR3 spans 14 residues. The germline gives CDR1 SGHKS, CDR2 YYEKEE (reference sequence). Germline trimming cut 0 bases from V and 4 bases from J; bases unmatched to any gene: 1. The CDR3 sequence: CASSLGDSGNTIYF. The CDR3 region has the DNA TGTGCCAGCAGCTTGGGGGACAGCGGAAACACCATATATTTT.

The chain joins TRBV6-5 to TRBJ2-7; a weak D match, TRBD2 (6 bases). The CDR3 is made up of 14 amino acids. CDR1 is MNHEY, CDR2 SVGAGI, per germline. Trimming took 6 bases from V and 6 from J, leaving 18 bases between them. The CDR3 nucleotides are TGTGCCAGCAGGGCAGGGCGTCCCGGGGGCGAGCAGTACTTC. It specifies CASRAGRPGGEQYF.

The chain links TRBV2 to TRBJ2-1; TRBD1 aligns across 9 bases. The trim removed 2 bases at V and 6 bases at J, leaving 2 bases unmatched. The germline V gene encodes CDR1 SNHLY and CDR2 FYNNEI. The CDR3 has 14 residues. CDR3 region: CASSEMGQGNEQFF. CDR3 nucleotides: TGTGCCAGCAGTGAAATGGGACAGGGCAATGAGCAGTTCTTC.

The chain carries TRBV5-1 and TRBJ1-1, with 10 bases that match TRBD1. V lost 4 bases, J lost 0 bases, and 6 bases stayed unmatched. Germline V gene lookup returns CDR1 SGHRS and CDR2 YFSETQ. The CDR3 has 16 residues. The CDR3 region has the DNA TGCGCCAGCAGCCTAGGACAGGGGGAACTGAACACTGAAGCTTTCTTT. Translation: CASSLGQGELNTEAFF.

The chain combines TRBV7-6 with TRBJ2-2; 8 bases line up with TRBD2. The CDR3 runs to 15 residues. Germline assignment: CDR1 SGHVS and CDR2 FNYEAQ. Germline trimming cut 5 bases from V and 6 bases from J; bases unmatched to any gene: 8. The CDR3 region has the DNA TGTGCCAGCAGCGTACTAGCGGTAGGCGCCGGGGAGCTGTTTTTT. Its protein product is CASSVLAVGAGELFF.

The chain has TRBV9 and TRBJ2-7; D is unclear. Trimming stripped 6 bases from V and 4 bases from J, with 8 bases between. CDR3 size: 11 residues. The V gene's germline CDR1 is SGDLS and CDR2 YYNGEE. CDR3 DNA sequence: TGTGCCAGCAAACTCGGGTACGAGCAGTACTTC. Protein: CASKLGYEQYF.

This clone occurred once. A read error may produce the germline difference seen at one junction end. The gene calls are TRBV11-2 and TRBJ2-3, with D possibly matching TRBD2 (5 bases). Germline V lookup: CDR1 SGHAT, CDR2 FQNNGV. The CDR3 spans 13 residues. The CDR3 loop is CASSLDRAGRRVF. CDR3 DNA: TGTGCCAGCAGCTTAGATCGTGCGGGCCGTAGGGTATTT.

As to this clone: The sample contains more than one DNA sequence encoding this CDR3. The V call is TRBV10-1, the J call TRBJ2-7; D is unresolved. V was pared by 2 bases and J by 4 bases, with 12 bases between. The germline CDR1 and CDR2 sequences are WNHNN and SYGVQD (reference sequence). The CDR3 is 14 amino acids. This CDR3 is CASSEGGRAYEQYF. DNA of the CDR3: TGCGCCAGCAGTGAGGGCGGCAGAGCATACGAGCAGTACTTC.

The chain's CDR3 is CASSLLGAGYSGNTIYF. CDR3 sequence (DNA): TGTGCCAGCAGCCTGCTGGGTGCCGGTTACTCTGGAAACACCATATATTTT. The chain carries TRBV7-6 and TRBJ1-3; D gene unclear. Germline V gene lookup returns CDR1 SGHVS and CDR2 FNYEAQ. The length of the CDR3 is 17 residues. The V and J ends lost 5 bases and 0 bases respectively, with 17 bases between them. The full variable domain, with the rest looked up from reference TRBV7-6 and TRBJ1-3, is GAGVSQSPRYKVTKRGQDVALRCDPISGHVSLYWYRQALGQGPEFLTYFNYEAQQDKSGLPNDRFSAERPEGSISTLTIQRTEQRDSAMYRCASSLLGAGYSGNTIYFGEGSWLTVV.

CDR3 loop: CASSSWTGLSNQPQHF. The CDR3, as DNA: TGTGCCAGCAGTTCCTGGACAGGATTGAGCAATCAGCCCCAGCATTTT. The chain carries TRBV27 and TRBJ1-5; the match to TRBD1 covers 7 bases. This CDR3 has 16 amino acids. The junction had 7 bases not matched to a gene; V was cut back by 4 bases and J by 1 base. CDR1 is MNHEY, CDR2 SMNVEV, per germline (reference sequence).

V usage is TRBV28 and J usage is TRBJ2-3, with TRBD2 identical over 13 bases. CDR3 length: 17 amino acids. Germline CDR1 and CDR2: MDHEN and SYDVKM. V lost 4 bases to trimming and J lost 2 bases; unmatched junction nucleotides: 6. CDR3 in amino acids: CASSSPTSGRTTDTQYF. The CDR3 DNA reads TGTGCCAGCAGTTCCCCGACTAGCGGGAGGACCACAGATACGCAGTATTTT.

The chain links TRBV5-4 to TRBJ1-1; TRBD1 aligns across 9 bases. Per germline, CDR1 SGHNT and CDR2 YYREEE (reference sequence). The trim removed 4 bases at V and 7 bases at J, leaving 8 bases unmatched. This CDR3 spans 14 amino acids. DNA of the CDR3: TGTGCCAGCAGCCAGACAGGGGGGGCAGGTGAAGCTTTCTTT. Amino acid sequence: CASSQTGGAGEAFF.

The chain carries TRBV7-9 and TRBJ1-3, with 8 nucleotides matching TRBD1. V gave up 5 bases and J gave up 0 bases; unmatched junction bases: 6. CDR3 size: 16 residues. Germline V CDR1 and CDR2: SEHNR, FQNEAQ (reference sequence). CDR3 sequence: CASSTGQGNSGNTIYF. As DNA, the CDR3 is TGTGCCAGCAGCACCGGACAGGGCAACTCTGGAAACACCATATATTTT.

The gene calls are TRBV7-2 and TRBJ1-2; D gene uncertain. V was shortened by 1 base and J by 2 bases, with 8 bases between the two germline ends. This CDR3 spans 14 amino acids. Germline lookup yields CDR1 SGHTA and CDR2 FQGNSA. CDR3 protein: CASSLGPGNYGYTF. The CDR3 DNA reads TGTGCCAGCAGCTTAGGTCCGGGGAACTATGGCTACACCTTC.

CDR3 bases: TGTGCCAGCAGTTACGTCGGGACAGCTTTATACAATGAGCAGTTCTTC. Amino acid sequence: CASSYVGTALYNEQFF. The chain carries TRBV6-5 and TRBJ2-1; 7 bases are a match to TRBD1. Germline loops: CDR1 MNHEY, CDR2 SVGAGI. With V trimmed by 2 bases and J by 4 bases, 8 bases remained unmatched. The CDR3 runs to 16 residues.

This clone was seen more than once but under ten times. The chain links TRBV6-5 to TRBJ1-1; D perhaps matches TRBD1 (5 bases). V was pared by 0 bases and J by 3 bases, with 8 bases between. From germline, CDR1 is MNHEY and CDR2 SVGAGI. The CDR3 totals 14 residues. The chain's CDR3 is CASSYSMGDTEAFF. CDR3 nucleotide sequence: TGTGCCAGCAGTTACTCGATGGGGGACACTGAAGCTTTCTTT.

The gene calls are TRBV20-1 and TRBJ1-1; D remains unclear. Germline V gene data show CDR1 as DFQATT and CDR2 as SNEGSKA (reference sequence). The length of the CDR3 is 11 residues. V lost 7 bases, J lost 6 bases, and 12 bases lay in between. The CDR3 nucleotides read TGCAGTGTTTGGTACGTATCTGAAGCTTTCTTT. Protein sequence: CSVWYVSEAFF.

This clone showed up just a few times. This chain connects TRBV6-1 to TRBJ1-5; D is unresolved. CDR1 MNHNS and CDR2 SASEGT come from the germline V gene. Trimming left V 8 bases short and J 3 bases short, with 11 bases between. This CDR3 has 13 residues. The CDR3 loop is CASGVTSNQPQHF. Written as DNA, the CDR3 is TGTGCCAGCGGAGTAACATCCAATCAGCCCCAGCATTTT.

The rearrangement uses TRBV27 and TRBJ2-2, with 10 bases identical to TRBD2. Germline CDR1 MNHEY, CDR2 SMNVEV (reference sequence). The CDR3 is 15 residues long. V lost 4 bases, J lost 4 bases, and 3 bases stayed unmatched. CDR3 sequence (DNA): TGTGCCAGCAGTTCACTAGCGGGAAGCACCGGGGAGCTGTTTTTT. Protein product: CASSSLAGSTGELFF.

Comments on this clone: Other DNA sequences in the sample encode the same CDR3. The V gene is TRBV27, the J gene TRBJ2-3; no clear D gene. The ends were cut back, 6 bases at V and 2 bases at J, with 15 bases in the middle. This CDR3 comprises 15 residues. The germline gives CDR1 MNHEY, CDR2 SMNVEV (reference sequence). CDR3 residues: CASRATPSHTDTQYF. DNA for the CDR3: TGTGCCAGCAGGGCGACTCCATCCCACACAGATACGCAGTATTTT.

V is TRBV7-2 and J is TRBJ2-3; D is possibly TRBD1 (6 bases). Trimming stripped 5 bases from V and 8 bases from J, with 20 bases between. CDR1 SGHTA and CDR2 FQGNSA come from the germline V gene. The CDR3 length is 15 residues. This chain's CDR3 is CASSRAGQSSSTQYF. The DNA for the CDR3 is TGTGCCAGCAGCCGGGCCGGACAGTCAAGTTCTACGCAGTATTTT.